A selection of T cell receptor beta chains follows, all from one sample in a study of CD8 T cells in Susac syndrome. TCRdb called the immunoSEQ multiplex PCR reads again in MiXCR, with one record for every CDR3 protein. The sample includes a few hundred thousand distinct CDR3 sequences, nearly 97% of them seen just once. The sequenced material came from CD4+ T cells from PBMCs. Source of these receptors: a human donor with multiple sclerosis. Both conserved end residues are part of each CDR3. D genes are given only for firm matches.

>TRBV3-1|TRBD2|TRBJ2-7
CASSQGSGRAREQYF
TGTGCCAGCAGCCAAGGAAGCGGGAGGGCAAGGGAGCAGTACTTC
>TRBV29-1|TRBD2|TRBJ2-1
CSVGASGISYNEQFF
TGCAGCGTTGGGGCTAGCGGGATCTCCTACAATGAGCAGTTCTTC
>TRBV2|-|TRBJ2-3
CASSRLGTDTQYF
TGTGCCAGCAGTAGACTAGGGACAGATACGCAGTATTTT
>TRBV30|-|TRBJ1-2
CAWSVIPGYGYTF
TGTGCCTGGAGTGTAATCCCCGGCTATGGCTACACCTTC
>TRBV20-1|-|TRBJ2-1
CSASFTGDEQFF
TGCAGTGCTAGCTTCACGGGGGATGAGCAGTTCTTC
>TRBV7-7|-|TRBJ2-5
CASSLDIPGTQYF
TGTGCCAGCAGCTTAGATATTCCAGGGACCCAGTACTTC
>TRBV10-3|-|TRBJ1-1
CAISEPNTEAFF
TGTGCCATCAGTGAGCCGAACACTGAAGCTTTCTTT
>TRBV20-1|-|TRBJ1-1
CSARGTRQNTEAFF
TGCAGTGCTAGAGGAACTCGACAGAACACTGAAGCTTTCTTT
>TRBV5-1|TRBD1|TRBJ2-7
CASSLYRGKENEQYF
TGCGCCAGCAGCTTGTACAGGGGAAAAGAGAACGAGCAGTACTTC
>TRBV29-1|-|TRBJ2-3
CSVEDPAGSDTQYF
TGCAGCGTTGAAGACCCTGCTGGGTCAGATACGCAGTATTTT
>TRBV20-1|-|TRBJ2-5
CSASSQGSQGQETQYF
TGCAGTGCTAGTTCGCAGGGCTCACAGGGCCAAGAGACCCAGTACTTC
>TRBV2|-|TRBJ2-7
CASSITRNEQYF
TGTGCCAGCAGTATCACCCGGAACGAGCAGTACTTC
>TRBV29-1|-|TRBJ2-2
CSAGPGLATGELFF
TGCAGCGCGGGACCGGGCCTCGCAACCGGGGAGCTGTTTTTT
>TRBV29-1|-|TRBJ1-1
CSVAGDTEAFF
TGCAGCGTCGCAGGTGACACTGAAGCTTTCTTT
>TRBV5-1|-|TRBJ2-7
CASSTAHNRSLYEQYF
TGCGCCAGCAGCACTGCCCACAATCGGTCCTTATACGAGCAGTACTTC
>TRBV7-3|-|TRBJ2-3
CASSLGGTLTDTQYF
TGTGCCAGCTCCTTGGGCGGCACCCTCACAGATACGCAGTATTTT
>TRBV29-1|TRBD2|TRBJ2-7
CSVGLAGGPRSEGEQYF
TGCAGCGTGGGACTAGCGGGAGGGCCGAGGAGCGAAGGCGAGCAGTACTTC
>TRBV30|-|TRBJ1-2
CAWSPTGQDGYTF
TGTGCCTGGAGCCCTACGGGACAAGATGGCTACACCTTC
>TRBV2|TRBD1|TRBJ2-7
CASSPQTGPYEQYF
TGTGCCAGCAGCCCCCAGACAGGGCCCTACGAGCAGTACTTC
>TRBV7-9|-|TRBJ2-7
CASSPTRLVGPYEQYF
TGTGCCAGCAGCCCCACCCGACTGGTGGGTCCCTACGAGCAGTACTTC
>TRBV2|TRBD2|TRBJ2-1
CASLLWGGYNEQFF
TGTGCCAGCCTACTGTGGGGGGGCTACAATGAGCAGTTCTTC
>TRBV30|TRBD1|TRBJ1-2
CAWSRTGDYGYTF
TGTGCCTGGAGTCGGACAGGGGACTATGGCTACACCTTC
>TRBV3-1|-|TRBJ2-5
CASSTRMVVETQYF
TGTGCCAGCAGCACTCGTATGGTTGTGGAGACCCAGTACTTC
>TRBV2|-|TRBJ2-3
CASNPRGRGRDTQYF
TGTGCCAGCAACCCCCGAGGGAGGGGGAGAGATACGCAGTATTTT
>TRBV6-2/TRBV6-3|-|TRBJ2-7
CASWDLGRSNEQYF
TGTGCCAGTTGGGACCTGGGCAGGTCTAACGAGCAGTACTTC
>TRBV3-1|-|TRBJ2-7
CASGRGDYEQYF
TGTGCCAGCGGAAGGGGAGACTACGAGCAGTACTTC
>TRBV6-5|-|TRBJ2-3
CASSYSITDTQYF
TGTGCCAGCAGTTATAGTATTACAGATACGCAGTATTTT
>TRBV12-5|-|TRBJ2-6
CASGLTGANVLTF
TGTGCTAGTGGTTTGACTGGGGCCAACGTCCTGACTTTC
>TRBV13|-|TRBJ2-7
CASSVGQRVYEQYF
TGTGCCAGCAGCGTCGGACAGCGCGTCTACGAGCAGTACTTC